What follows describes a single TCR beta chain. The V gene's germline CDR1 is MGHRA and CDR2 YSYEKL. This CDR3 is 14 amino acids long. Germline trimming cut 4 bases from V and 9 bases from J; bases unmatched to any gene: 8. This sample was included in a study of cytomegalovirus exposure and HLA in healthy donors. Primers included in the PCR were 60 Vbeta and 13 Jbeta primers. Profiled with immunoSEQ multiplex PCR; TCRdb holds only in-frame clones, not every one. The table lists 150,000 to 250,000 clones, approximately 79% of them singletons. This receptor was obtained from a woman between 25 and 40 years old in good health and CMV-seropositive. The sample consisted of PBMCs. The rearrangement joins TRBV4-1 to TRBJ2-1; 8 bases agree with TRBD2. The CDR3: CASSRDFGGGEQFF. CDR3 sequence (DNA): TGCGCCAGCAGCCGCGACTTCGGGGGGGGTGAGCAGTTCTTC.